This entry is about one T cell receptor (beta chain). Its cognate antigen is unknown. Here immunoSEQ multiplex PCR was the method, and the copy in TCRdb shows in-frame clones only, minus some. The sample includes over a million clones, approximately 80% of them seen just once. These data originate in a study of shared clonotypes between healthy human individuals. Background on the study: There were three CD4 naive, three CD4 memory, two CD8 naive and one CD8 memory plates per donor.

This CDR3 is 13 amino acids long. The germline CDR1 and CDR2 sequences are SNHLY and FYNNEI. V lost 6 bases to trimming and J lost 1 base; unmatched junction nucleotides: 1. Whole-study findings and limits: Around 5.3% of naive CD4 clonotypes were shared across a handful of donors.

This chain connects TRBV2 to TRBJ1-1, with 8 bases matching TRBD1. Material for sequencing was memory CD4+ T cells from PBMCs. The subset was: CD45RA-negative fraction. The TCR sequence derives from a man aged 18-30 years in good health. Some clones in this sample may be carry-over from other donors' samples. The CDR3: CASRDRENTEAFF. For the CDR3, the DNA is TGTGCCAGCAGGGACAGGGAGAACACTGAAGCTTTCTTT.